The 2 T cell receptor beta chains given below trace back to one sample, sequenced in a study of cytomegalovirus exposure and HLA in healthy donors. TCRdb keeps only in-frame clones here, not all; method: immunoSEQ multiplex PCR. The sample shows 100,000 to 120,000 clones, around 87% of them seen only once. The sequenced sample consisted of PBMCs. The receptors shown here come from a woman aged 18-29 years in good health and CMV-seropositive.

The chain is built from TRBV7-6 and TRBJ2-7, with TRBD1 identical over 9 bases. The J segment lost 4 bases and the V segment lost 5 bases, leaving 6 bases of the junction unmatched. The germline V gene encodes CDR1 SGHVS and CDR2 FNYEAQ. This CDR3 has 14 residues. The CDR3 DNA follows: TGTGCCAGCAGCCCACAGGGGGCTGCGTACGAGCAGTACTTC. It is translated as CASSPQGAAYEQYF.

The V and J genes are TRBV2 and TRBJ2-7; 9 bases agree with TRBD1. With V trimmed by 4 bases and J by 2 bases, 6 bases remained unmatched. The CDR3 spans 15 residues. Germline CDR1 SNHLY, CDR2 FYNNEI. In DNA, the CDR3 is TGTGCCAGCAGTGCGGACAGGGGTCGGCCCTACGAGCAGTACTTC. It specifies CASSADRGRPYEQYF.